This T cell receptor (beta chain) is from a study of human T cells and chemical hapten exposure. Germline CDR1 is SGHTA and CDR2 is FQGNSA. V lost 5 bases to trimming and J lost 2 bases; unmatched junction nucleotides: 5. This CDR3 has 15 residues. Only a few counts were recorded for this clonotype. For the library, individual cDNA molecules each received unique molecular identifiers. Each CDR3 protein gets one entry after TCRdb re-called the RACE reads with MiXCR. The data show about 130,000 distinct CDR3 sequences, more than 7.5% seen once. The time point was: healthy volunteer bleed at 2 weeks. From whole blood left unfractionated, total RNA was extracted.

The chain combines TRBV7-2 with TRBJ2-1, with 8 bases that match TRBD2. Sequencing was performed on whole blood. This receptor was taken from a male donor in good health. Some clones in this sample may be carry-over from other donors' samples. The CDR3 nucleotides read TGTGCCAGCAGCCCGAGCGGGAGACCCTACAATGAGCAGTTCTTC. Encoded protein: CASSPSGRPYNEQFF.